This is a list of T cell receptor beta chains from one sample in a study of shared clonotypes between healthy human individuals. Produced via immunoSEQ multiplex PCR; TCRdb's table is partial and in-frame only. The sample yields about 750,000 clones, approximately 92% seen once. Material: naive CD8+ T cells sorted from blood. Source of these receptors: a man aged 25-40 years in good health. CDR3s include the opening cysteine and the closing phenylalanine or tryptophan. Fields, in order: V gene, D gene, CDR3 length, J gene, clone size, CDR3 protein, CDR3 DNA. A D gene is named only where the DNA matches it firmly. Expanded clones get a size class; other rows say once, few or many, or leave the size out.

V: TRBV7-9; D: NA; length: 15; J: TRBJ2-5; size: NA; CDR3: CASSWTRRGGETQYF; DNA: TGTGCCAGCAGCTGGACACGTCGCGGTGGGGAGACCCAGTACTTC
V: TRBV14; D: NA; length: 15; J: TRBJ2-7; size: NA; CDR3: CASSLGGFRNYEQYF; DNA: TGTGCCAGCAGCCTGGGGGGTTTTCGAAACTACGAGCAGTACTTC
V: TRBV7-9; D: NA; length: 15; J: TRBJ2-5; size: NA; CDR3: CASSLGPNGQETQYF; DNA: TGTGCCAGCAGCTTAGGACCGAACGGCCAAGAGACCCAGTACTTC
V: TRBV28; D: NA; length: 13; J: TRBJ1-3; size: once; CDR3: CASSLPEGNTIYF; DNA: TGTGCCAGCAGTTTACCGGAAGGAAACACCATATATTTT
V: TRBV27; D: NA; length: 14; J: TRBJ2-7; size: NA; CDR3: CASSFGGNAYEQYF; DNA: TGTGCCAGCAGTTTTGGCGGGAATGCCTACGAGCAGTACTTC
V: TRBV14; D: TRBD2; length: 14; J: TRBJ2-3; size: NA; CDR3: CASSLREDTDTQYF; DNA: TGTGCCAGCAGCCTCCGGGAGGACACAGATACGCAGTATTTT
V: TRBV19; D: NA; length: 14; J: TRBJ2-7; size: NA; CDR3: CASHPGGSAYEQYF; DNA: TGTGCCAGTCACCCAGGAGGATCAGCTTACGAGCAGTACTTC
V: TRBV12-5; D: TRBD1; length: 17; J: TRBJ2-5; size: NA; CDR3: CASGLAGTVIAQETQYF; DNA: TGTGCTAGTGGTCTGGCAGGGACAGTGATCGCTCAAGAGACCCAGTACTTC
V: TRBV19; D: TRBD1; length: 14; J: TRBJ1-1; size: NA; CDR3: CASGQAQTWTEAFF; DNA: TGTGCCAGTGGACAGGCTCAAACCTGGACTGAAGCTTTCTTT
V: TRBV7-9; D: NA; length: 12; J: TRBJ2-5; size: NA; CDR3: CASSIGTETQYF; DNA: TGTGCCAGCAGCATTGGGACGGAGACCCAGTACTTC
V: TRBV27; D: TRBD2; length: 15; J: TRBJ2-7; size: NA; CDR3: CASSPLAGGPLEQYF; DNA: TGTGCCAGCAGCCCCCTAGCGGGAGGGCCCCTCGAGCAGTACTTC
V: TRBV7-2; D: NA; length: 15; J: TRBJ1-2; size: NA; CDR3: CASSLFSLGAYSYTF; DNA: TGTGCCAGCAGCTTATTTTCGTTAGGAGCGTATAGCTACACCTTC
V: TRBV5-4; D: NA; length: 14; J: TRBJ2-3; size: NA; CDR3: CASSDTGTTDTQYF; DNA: TGTGCCAGCAGCGATACCGGGACTACAGATACGCAGTATTTT
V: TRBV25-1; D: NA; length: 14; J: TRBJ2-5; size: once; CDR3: CASSEGSGDGTQYF; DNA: TGTGCCAGCAGTGAGGGTAGCGGAGACGGGACCCAGTACTTC
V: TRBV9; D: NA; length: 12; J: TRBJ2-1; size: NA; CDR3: CASSLLGDEQFF; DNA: TGTGCCAGCAGCCTACTAGGGGATGAGCAGTTCTTC
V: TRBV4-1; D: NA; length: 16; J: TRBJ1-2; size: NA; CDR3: CASSQDVKSGAYGYTF; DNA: TGCGCCAGCAGCCAAGATGTGAAAAGTGGGGCCTATGGCTACACCTTC
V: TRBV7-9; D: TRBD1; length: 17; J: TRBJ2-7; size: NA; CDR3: CASSSTYPTGNNYEQYF; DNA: TGTGCCAGCAGCTCCACCTACCCGACAGGGAACAACTACGAGCAGTACTTC
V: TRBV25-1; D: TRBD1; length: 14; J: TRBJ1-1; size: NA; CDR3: CASSARGGADEAFF; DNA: TGTGCCAGCAGCGCCCGAGGGGGCGCGGATGAAGCTTTCTTT
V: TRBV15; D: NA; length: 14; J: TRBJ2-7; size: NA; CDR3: CATSRDRSSYEQYF; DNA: TGTGCCACCAGCAGAGACAGGAGCTCCTACGAGCAGTACTTC
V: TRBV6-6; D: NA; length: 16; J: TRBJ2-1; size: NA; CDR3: CASSYSQEDGYNEQFF; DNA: TGTGCCAGCAGTTACTCGCAGGAGGATGGGTACAATGAGCAGTTCTTC
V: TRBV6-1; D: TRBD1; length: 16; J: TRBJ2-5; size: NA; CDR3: CASSEPETGNQETQYF; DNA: TGTGCCAGCAGTGAACCGGAGACAGGGAACCAAGAGACCCAGTACTTC
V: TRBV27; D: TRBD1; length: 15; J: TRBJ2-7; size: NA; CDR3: CASSLPPGQGREQYF; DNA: TGTGCCAGCAGTTTACCTCCGGGACAGGGGCGAGAGCAGTACTTC
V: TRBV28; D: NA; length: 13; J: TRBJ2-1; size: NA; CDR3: CASSLRTENEQFF; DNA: TGTGCCAGCAGTTTACGTACCGAGAATGAGCAGTTCTTC
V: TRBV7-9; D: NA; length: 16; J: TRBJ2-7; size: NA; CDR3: CASRAREIGVSDEQYF; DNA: TGTGCCAGCAGGGCCAGGGAGATCGGGGTATCGGACGAGCAGTACTTC
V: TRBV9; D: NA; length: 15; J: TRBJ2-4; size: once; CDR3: CASSVNGRAKNIQYF; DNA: TGTGCCAGCAGCGTCAACGGAAGAGCCAAAAACATTCAGTACTTC
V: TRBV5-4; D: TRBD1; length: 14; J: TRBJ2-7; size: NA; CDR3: CASSLAGQTYEQYF; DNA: TGTGCCAGCAGCTTGGCGGGACAGACCTACGAGCAGTACTTC
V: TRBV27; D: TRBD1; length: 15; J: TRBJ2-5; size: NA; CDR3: CASSSRTGNQETQYF; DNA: TGTGCCAGCAGTTCTCGGACAGGGAACCAAGAGACCCAGTACTTC
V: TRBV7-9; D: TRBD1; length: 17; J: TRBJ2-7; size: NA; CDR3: CASSPPGTGGTSYEQYF; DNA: TGTGCCAGCAGCCCCCCCGGGACAGGGGGGACGTCCTACGAGCAGTACTTC
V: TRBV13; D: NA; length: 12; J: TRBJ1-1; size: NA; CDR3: CASSFQGPGAFF; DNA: TGTGCCAGCAGCTTCCAGGGCCCAGGGGCTTTCTTT
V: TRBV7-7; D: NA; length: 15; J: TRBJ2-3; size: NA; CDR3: CASSLVSGGGDTQYF; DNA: TGTGCCAGCAGCTTAGTTAGCGGAGGGGGGGATACGCAGTATTTT
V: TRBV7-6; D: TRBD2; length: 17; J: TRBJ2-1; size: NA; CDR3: CASSRPNSGRGYNEQFF; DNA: TGTGCCAGCAGCCGGCCTAATAGCGGGAGGGGCTACAATGAGCAGTTCTTC
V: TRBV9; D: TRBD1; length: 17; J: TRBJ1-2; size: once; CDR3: CASSVNRGPVDIYGYTF; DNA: TGTGCCAGCAGCGTAAACAGGGGGCCCGTGGATATCTATGGCTACACCTTC
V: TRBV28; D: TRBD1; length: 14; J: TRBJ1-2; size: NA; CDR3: CASSYPGGFYGYTF; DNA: TGTGCCAGCAGTTATCCAGGGGGCTTCTATGGCTACACCTTC
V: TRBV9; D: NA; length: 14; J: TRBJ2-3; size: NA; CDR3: CASSVDGGADTQYF; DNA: TGTGCCAGCAGCGTAGACGGAGGGGCAGATACGCAGTATTTT
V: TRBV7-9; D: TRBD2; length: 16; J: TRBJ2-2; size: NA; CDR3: CASTGLAGVFTGELFF; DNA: TGTGCCAGCACGGGACTAGCGGGAGTTTTTACCGGGGAGCTGTTTTTT
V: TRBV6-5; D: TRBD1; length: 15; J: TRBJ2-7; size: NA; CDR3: CASKQGRVPHYEQYF; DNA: TGTGCCAGCAAACAGGGGCGGGTTCCCCACTACGAGCAGTACTTC
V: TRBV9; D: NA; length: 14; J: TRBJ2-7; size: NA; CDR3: CASSVGEYSYEQYF; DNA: TGTGCCAGCAGCGTGGGAGAATACTCCTACGAGCAGTACTTC
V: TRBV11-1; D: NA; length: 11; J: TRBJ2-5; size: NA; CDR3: CACGSGETQYF; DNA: TGTGCCTGCGGTAGCGGAGAGACCCAGTACTTC
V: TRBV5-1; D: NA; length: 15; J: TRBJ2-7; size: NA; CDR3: CASSPPGTSEYEQYF; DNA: TGCGCCAGCAGCCCGCCCGGGACAAGCGAGTACGAGCAGTACTTC
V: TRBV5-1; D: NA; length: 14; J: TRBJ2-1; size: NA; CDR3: CASSLAVWGNEQFF; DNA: TGCGCCAGCAGCTTAGCGGTTTGGGGGAATGAGCAGTTCTTC
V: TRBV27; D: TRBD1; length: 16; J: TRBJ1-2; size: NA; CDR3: CASSRDRLISRYGYTF; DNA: TGTGCCAGCAGTCGGGACAGGTTAATTTCGCGGTATGGCTACACCTTC
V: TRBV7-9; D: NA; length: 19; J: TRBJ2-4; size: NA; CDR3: CASSTRDSGQSTAKNIQYF; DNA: TGTGCCAGCAGCACGCGGGACAGCGGTCAAAGTACGGCCAAAAACATTCAGTACTTC
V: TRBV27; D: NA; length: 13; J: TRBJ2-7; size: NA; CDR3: CASSKRGVYEQYF; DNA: TGTGCCAGCAGTAAAAGAGGGGTCTACGAGCAGTACTTC
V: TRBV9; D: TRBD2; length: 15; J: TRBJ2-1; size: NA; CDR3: CASTQASGDYNEQFF; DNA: TGTGCCAGCACCCAGGCTAGCGGGGATTACAATGAGCAGTTCTTC
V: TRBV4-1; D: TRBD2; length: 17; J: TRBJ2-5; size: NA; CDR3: CASSQDPTAGVWETQYF; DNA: TGCGCCAGCAGCCAAGACCCTACCGCGGGAGTCTGGGAGACCCAGTACTTC
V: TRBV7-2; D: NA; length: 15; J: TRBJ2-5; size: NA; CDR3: CASSLSLMGQETQYF; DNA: TGTGCCAGCAGCTTATCTCTCATGGGGCAAGAGACCCAGTACTTC
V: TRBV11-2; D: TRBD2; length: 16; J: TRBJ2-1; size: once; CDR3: CASSLYPKAGDNEQFF; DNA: TGTGCCAGCAGCTTATACCCAAAGGCGGGGGACAATGAGCAGTTCTTC
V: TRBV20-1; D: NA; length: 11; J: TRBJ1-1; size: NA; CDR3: CSAGRGTEAFF; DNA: TGCAGTGCTGGGAGGGGCACTGAAGCTTTCTTT
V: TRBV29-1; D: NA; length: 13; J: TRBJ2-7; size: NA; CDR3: CSVQLDRTYEQYF; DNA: TGCAGCGTCCAGTTGGACAGAACCTACGAGCAGTACTTC
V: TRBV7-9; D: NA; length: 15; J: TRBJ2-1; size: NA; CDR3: CASSLGAAGGNEQFF; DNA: TGTGCCAGCAGCTTAGGAGCAGCGGGCGGCAATGAGCAGTTCTTC
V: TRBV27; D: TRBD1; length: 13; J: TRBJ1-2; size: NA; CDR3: CASSFQGAQGYTF; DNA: TGTGCCAGCAGTTTCCAGGGGGCGCAAGGCTACACCTTC
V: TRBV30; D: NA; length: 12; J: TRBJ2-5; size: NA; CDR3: CAWSDRQETQYF; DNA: TGTGCCTGGAGTGATAGGCAAGAGACCCAGTACTTC
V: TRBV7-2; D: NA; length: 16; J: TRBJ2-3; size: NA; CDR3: CASSAQWGRNTDTQYF; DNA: TGTGCCAGCAGCGCCCAATGGGGGAGGAATACAGATACGCAGTATTTT
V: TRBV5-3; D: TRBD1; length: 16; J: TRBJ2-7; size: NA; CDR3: CARSLASFRGRREQYF; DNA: TGTGCCAGAAGCTTGGCCAGTTTCAGGGGGCGGCGTGAGCAGTACTTC
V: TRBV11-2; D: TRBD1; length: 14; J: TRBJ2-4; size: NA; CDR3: CASSLESQGDIQYF; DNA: TGTGCCAGCAGCTTAGAAAGCCAGGGGGACATTCAGTACTTC
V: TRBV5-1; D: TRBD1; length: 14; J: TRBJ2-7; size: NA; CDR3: CASSSGTGSYEQYF; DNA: TGCGCCAGCAGCTCCGGGACAGGCTCCTACGAGCAGTACTTC
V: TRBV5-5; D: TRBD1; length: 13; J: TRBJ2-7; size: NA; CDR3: CASRGTDSYEQYF; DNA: TGTGCCAGCAGGGGGACAGATTCCTACGAGCAGTACTTC